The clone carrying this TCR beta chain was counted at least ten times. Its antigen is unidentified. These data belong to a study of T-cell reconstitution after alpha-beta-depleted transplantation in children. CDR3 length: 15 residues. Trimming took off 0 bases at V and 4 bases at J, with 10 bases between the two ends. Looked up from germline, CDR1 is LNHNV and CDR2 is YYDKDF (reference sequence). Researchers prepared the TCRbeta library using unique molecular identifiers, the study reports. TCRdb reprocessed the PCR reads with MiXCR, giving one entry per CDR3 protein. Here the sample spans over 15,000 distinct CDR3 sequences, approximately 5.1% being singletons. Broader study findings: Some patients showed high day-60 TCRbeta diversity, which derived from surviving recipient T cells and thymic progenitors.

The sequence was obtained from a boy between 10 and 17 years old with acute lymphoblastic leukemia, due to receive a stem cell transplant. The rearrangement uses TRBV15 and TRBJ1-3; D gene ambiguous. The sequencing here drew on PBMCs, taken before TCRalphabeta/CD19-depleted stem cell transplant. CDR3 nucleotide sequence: TGTGCCACCAGCAGAGATAAAAATGGGGGAAACACCATATATTTT. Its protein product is CATSRDKNGGNTIYF.